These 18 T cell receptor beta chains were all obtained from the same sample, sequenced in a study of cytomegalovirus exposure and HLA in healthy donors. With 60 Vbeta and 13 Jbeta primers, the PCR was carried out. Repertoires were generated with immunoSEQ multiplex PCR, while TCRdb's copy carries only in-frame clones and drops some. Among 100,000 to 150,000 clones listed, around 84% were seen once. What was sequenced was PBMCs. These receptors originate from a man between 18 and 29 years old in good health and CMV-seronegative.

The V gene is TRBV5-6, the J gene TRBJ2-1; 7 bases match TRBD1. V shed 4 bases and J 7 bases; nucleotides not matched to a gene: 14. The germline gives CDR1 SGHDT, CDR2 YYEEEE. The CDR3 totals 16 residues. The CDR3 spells CASSQWGTAGENEQFF. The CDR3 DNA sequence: TGTGCCAGCAGCCAGTGGGGGACAGCTGGCGAGAATGAGCAGTTCTTC.

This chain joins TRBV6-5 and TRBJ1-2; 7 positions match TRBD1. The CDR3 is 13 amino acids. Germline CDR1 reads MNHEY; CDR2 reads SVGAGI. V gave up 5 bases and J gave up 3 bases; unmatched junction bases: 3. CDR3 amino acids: CASSPTGDYGYTF. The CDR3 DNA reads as TGTGCCAGCAGTCCTACAGGGGACTATGGCTACACCTTC.

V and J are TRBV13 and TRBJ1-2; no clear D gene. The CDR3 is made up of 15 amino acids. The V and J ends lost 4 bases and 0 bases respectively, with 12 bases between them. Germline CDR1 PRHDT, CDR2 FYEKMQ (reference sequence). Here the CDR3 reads CASSSGRTSNYGYTF. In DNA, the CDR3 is TGTGCCAGCAGCTCCGGGAGAACCTCTAACTATGGCTACACCTTC.

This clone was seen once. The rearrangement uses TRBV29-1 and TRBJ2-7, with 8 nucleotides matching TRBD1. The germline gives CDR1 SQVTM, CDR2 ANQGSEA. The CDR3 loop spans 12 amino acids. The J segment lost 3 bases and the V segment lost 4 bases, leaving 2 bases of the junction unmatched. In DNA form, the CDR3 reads TGCAGCGTTGTACAGGGGGTCTACGAGCAGTACTTC. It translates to CSVVQGVYEQYF.

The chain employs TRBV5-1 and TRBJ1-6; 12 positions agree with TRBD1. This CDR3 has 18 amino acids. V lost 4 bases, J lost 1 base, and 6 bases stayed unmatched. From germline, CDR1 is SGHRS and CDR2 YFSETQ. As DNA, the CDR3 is TGCGCCAGCAGCCAGGGACAGGGGGCACAGTCCTATAATTCACCCCTCCACTTT. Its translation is CASSQGQGAQSYNSPLHF. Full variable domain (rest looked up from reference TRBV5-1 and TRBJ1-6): KAGVTQTPRYLIKTRGQQVTLSCSPISGHRSVSWYQQTPGQGLQFLFEYFSETQRNKGNFPGRFSGRQFSNSRSEMNVSTLELGDSALYLCASSQGQGAQSYNSPLHFGNGTRLTVT.

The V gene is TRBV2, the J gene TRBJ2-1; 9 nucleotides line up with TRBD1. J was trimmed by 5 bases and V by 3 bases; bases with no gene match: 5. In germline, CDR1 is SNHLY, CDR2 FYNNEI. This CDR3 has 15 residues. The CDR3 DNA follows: TGTGCCAGCAGTGAGGACAGGGGAGAGAACAATGAGCAGTTCTTC. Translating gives CASSEDRGENNEQFF.

CDR3 protein: CASSYSRRESTEAFF. The CDR3 coding sequence is TGTGCCAGCAGTTACTCGAGGCGGGAAAGCACTGAAGCTTTCTTT. The chain uses TRBV6-5 and TRBJ1-1; D gene unclear. This CDR3 region has 15 residues. Germline assignment: CDR1 MNHEY and CDR2 SVGAGI. V was cut by 0 bases and J by 4 bases, with 12 bases left in between.

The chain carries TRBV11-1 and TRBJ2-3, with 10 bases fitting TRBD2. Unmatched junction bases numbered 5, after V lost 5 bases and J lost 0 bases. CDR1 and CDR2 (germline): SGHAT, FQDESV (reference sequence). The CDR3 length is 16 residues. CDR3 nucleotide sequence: TGTGCCAGCAGCACACAACTAGCGGGGAGCACAGATACGCAGTATTTT. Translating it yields CASSTQLAGSTDTQYF.

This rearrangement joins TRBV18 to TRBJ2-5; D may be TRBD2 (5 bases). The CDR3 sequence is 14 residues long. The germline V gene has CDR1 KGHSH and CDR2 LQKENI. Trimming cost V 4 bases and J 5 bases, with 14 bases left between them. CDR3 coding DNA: TGTGCCAGCTCACGGAGGATGGGGAAGGAGACCCAGTACTTC. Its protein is CASSRRMGKETQYF.

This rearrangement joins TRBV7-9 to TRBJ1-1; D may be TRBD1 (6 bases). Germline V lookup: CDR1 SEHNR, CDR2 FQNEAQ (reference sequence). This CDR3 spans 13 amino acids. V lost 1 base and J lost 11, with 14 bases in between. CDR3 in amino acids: CASSLDLAGDAFF. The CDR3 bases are TGTGCCAGCAGCTTAGATTTGGCAGGGGATGCTTTCTTT.

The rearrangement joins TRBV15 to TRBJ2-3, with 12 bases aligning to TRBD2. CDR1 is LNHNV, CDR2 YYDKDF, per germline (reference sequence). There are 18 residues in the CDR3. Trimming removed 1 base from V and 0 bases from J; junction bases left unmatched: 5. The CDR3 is CATSRGRTSGASTDTQYF. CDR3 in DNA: TGTGCCACCAGCAGAGGTCGGACTAGCGGGGCTAGCACAGATACGCAGTATTTT.

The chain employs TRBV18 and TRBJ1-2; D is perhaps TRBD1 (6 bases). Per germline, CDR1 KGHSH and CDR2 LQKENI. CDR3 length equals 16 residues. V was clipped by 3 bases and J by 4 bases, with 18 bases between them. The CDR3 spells CASSPISQTGSYGYTF. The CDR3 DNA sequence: TGTGCCAGCTCACCTATATCCCAGACAGGAAGCTATGGCTACACCTTC. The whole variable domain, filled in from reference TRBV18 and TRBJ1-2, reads NAGVMQNPRHLVRRRGQEARLRCSPMKGHSHVYWYRQLPEEGLKFMVYLQKENIIDESGMPKERFSAEFPKEGPSILRIQQVVRGDSAAYFCASSPISQTGSYGYTFGSGTRLTVV.

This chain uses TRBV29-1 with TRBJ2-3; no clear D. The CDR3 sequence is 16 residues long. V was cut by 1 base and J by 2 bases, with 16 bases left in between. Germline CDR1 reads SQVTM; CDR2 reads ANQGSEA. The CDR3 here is CSVEGHPKSYTDTQYF. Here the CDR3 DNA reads TGCAGCGTTGAAGGCCATCCTAAATCATACACAGATACGCAGTATTTT.

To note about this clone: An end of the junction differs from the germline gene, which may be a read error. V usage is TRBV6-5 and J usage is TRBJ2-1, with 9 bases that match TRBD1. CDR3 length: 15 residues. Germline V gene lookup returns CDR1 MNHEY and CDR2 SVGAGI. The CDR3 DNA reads TGTGCCGGCAGTTACTCACCGGGACAGGGTAATGAGCAGTTCTTC. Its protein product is CAGSYSPGQGNEQFF.

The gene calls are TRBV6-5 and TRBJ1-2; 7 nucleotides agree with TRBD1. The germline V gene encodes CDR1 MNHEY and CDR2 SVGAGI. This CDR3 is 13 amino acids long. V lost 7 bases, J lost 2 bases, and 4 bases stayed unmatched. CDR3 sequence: CASKNRGNYGYTF. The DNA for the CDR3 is TGTGCCAGCAAAAACAGGGGAAACTATGGCTACACCTTC.

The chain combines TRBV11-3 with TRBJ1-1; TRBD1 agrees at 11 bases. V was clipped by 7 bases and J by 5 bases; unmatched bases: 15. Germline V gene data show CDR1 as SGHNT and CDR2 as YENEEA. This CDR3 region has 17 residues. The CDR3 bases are TGTGCCAGCACCCCCCCGGGACAGGGGGTTTTAGGAACTGAAGCTTTCTTT. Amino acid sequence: CASTPPGQGVLGTEAFF. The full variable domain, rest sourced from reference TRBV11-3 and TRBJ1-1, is EAGVVQSPRYKIIEKKQPVAFWCNPISGHNTLYWYLQNLGQGPELLIRYENEEAVDDSQLPKDRFSAERLKGVDSTLKIQPAELGDSAVYLCASTPPGQGVLGTEAFFGQGTRLTVV.

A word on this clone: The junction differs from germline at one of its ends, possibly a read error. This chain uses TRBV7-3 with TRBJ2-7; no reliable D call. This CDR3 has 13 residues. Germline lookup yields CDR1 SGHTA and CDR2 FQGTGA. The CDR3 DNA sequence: TGTGCCAGCAGCCTAACCCACCTATACGAGCAGTACTTC. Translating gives CASSLTHLYEQYF.

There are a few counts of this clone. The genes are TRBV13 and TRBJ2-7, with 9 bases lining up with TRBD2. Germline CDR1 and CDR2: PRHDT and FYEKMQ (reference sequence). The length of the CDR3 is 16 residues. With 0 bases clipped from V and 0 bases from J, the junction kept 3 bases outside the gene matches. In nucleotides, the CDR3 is TGTGCCAGCAGCTTAGGGGGTAGCGGGAGCTCCTACGAGCAGTACTTC. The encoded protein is CASSLGGSGSSYEQYF. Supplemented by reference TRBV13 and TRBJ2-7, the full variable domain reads AAGVIQSPRHLIKEKRETATLKCYPIPRHDTVYWYQQGPGQDPQFLISFYEKMQSDKGSIPDRFSAQQFSDYHSELNMSSLELGDSALYFCASSLGGSGSSYEQYFGPGTRLTVT.